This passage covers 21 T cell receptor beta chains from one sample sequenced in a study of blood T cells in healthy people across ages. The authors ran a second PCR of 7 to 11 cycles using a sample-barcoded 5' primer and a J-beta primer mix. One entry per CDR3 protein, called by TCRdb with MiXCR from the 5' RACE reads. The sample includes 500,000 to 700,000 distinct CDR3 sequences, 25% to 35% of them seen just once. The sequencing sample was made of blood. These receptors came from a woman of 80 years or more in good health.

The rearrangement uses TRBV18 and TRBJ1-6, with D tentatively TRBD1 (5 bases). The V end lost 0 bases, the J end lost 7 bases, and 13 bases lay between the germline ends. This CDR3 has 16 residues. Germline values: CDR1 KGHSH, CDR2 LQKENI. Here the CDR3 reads CASSPPVQALNSPLHF. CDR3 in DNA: TGTGCCAGCTCACCACCGGTACAGGCCCTGAATTCACCCCTCCACTTT.

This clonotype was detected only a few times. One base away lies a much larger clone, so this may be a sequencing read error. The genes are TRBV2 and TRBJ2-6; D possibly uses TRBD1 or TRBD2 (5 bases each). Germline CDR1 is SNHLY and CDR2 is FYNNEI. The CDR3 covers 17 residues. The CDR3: CASSQDLVDSGANVRTF. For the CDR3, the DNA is TGTGCCAGCAGTCAGGACCTGGTGGACTCTGGGGCCAACGTCCGGACTTTC.

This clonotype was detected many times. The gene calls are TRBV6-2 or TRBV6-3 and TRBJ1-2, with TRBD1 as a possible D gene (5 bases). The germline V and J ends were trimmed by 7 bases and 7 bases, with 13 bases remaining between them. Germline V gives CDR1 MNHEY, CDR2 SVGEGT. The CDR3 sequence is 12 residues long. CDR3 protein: CASTDSVGGYTF. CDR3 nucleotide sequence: TGTGCCAGCACCGACAGCGTCGGTGGCTACACCTTC.

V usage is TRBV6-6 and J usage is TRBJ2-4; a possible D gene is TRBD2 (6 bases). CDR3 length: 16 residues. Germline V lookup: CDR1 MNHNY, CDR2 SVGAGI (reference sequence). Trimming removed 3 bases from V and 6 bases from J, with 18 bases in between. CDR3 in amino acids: CASSYYEPHGGNIQYF. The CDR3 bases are TGTGCCAGCAGTTATTACGAGCCCCACGGGGGAAACATTCAGTACTTC.

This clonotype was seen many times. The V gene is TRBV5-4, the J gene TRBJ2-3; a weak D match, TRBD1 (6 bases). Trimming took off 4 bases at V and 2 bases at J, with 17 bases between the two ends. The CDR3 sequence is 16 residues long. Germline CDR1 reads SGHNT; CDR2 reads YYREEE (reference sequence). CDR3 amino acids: CASSHTGDRHTDTQYF. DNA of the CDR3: TGTGCCAGCAGCCACACGGGCGACAGGCACACAGATACGCAGTATTTT.

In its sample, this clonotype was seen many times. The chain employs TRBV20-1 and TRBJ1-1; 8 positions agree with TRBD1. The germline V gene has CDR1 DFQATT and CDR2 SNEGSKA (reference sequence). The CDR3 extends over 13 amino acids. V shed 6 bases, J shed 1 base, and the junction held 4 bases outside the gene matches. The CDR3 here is CSAGDRGNTEAFF. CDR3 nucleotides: TGCAGTGCGGGCGACAGGGGGAACACTGAAGCTTTCTTT.

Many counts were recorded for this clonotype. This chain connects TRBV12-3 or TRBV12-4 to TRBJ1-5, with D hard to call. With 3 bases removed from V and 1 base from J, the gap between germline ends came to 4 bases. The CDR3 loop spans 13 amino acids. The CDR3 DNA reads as TGTGCCAGCAGTTTGAAGAGCAATCAGCCCCAGCATTTT. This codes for CASSLKSNQPQHF.

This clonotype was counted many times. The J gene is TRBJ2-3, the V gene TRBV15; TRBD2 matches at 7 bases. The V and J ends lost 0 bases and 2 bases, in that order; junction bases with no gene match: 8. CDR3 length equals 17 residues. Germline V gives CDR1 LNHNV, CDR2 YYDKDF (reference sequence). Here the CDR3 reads CATSRDRREDHTDTQYF. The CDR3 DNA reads TGTGCCACCAGCAGAGATCGCCGGGAGGATCACACAGATACGCAGTATTTT.

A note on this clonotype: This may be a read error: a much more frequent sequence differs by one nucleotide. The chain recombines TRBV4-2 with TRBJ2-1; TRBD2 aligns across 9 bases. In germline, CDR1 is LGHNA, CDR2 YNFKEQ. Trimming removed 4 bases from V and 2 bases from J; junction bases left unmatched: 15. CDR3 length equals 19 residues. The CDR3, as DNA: TGTGCCAGCAGCCCCCGTCGAGCGGGGGGTAAGAGCCCCTACAATGAGCAGTTCTTC. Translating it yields CASSPRRAGGKSPYNEQFF.

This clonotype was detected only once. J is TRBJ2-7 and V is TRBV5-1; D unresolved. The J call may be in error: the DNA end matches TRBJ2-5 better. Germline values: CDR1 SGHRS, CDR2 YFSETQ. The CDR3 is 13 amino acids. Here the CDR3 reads CASRVSPQETQYF. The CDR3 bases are TGCGCCAGCAGGGTGAGTCCCCAGGAGACCCAGTACTTC.

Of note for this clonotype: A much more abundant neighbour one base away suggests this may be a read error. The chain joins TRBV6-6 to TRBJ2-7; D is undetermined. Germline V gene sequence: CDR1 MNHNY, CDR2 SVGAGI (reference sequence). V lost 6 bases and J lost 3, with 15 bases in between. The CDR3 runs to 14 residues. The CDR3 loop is CASRNTEFRYEQYF. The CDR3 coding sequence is TGTGCCAGCAGGAACACAGAATTCCGCTACGAGCAGTACTTC.

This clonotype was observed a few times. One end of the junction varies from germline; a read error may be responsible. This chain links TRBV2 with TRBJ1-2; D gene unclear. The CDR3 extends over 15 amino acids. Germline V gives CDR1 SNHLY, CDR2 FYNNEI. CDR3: CASSEGRPENYGYTF. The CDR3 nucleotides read TGTGCCAGCAGCGAAGGACGGCCGGAGAACTATGGCTACACCTTC.

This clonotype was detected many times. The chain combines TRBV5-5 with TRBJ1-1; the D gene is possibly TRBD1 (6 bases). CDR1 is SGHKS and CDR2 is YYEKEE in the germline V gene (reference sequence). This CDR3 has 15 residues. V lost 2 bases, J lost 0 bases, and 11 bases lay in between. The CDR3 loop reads CASSFPTGMNTEAFF. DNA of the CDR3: TGTGCCAGCAGCTTCCCTACAGGGATGAACACTGAAGCTTTCTTT.

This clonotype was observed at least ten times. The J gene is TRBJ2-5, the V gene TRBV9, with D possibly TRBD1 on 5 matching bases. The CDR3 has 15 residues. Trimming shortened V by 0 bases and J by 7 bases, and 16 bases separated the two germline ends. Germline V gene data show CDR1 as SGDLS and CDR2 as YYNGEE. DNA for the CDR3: TGTGCCAGCAGCGTAGAGGGCAGGGAAGAAGGGACCCAGTACTTC. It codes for CASSVEGREEGTQYF.

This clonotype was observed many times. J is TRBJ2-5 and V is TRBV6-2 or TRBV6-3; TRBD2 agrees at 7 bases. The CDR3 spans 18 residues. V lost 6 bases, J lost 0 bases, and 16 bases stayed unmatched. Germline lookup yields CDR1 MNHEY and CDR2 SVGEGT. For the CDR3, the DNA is TGTGCCAGCAGCCCCAGGATTCCGGGGGGTCAGGACCAAGAGACCCAGTACTTC. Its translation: CASSPRIPGGQDQETQYF.

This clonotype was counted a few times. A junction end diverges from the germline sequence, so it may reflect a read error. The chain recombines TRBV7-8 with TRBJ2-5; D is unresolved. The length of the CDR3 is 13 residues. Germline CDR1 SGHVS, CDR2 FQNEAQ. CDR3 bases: TGTGCCAGCAGCTTAGACTCTCGAGAGGCCCAGTACTTC. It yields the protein CASSLDSREAQYF.

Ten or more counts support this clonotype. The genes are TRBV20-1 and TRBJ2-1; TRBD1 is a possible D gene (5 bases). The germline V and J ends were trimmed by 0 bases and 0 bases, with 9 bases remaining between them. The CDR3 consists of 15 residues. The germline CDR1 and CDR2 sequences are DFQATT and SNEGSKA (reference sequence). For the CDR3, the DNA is TGCAGTGCTAGAGATGGCAGGGCCTCCTACAATGAGCAGTTCTTC. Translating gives CSARDGRASYNEQFF.

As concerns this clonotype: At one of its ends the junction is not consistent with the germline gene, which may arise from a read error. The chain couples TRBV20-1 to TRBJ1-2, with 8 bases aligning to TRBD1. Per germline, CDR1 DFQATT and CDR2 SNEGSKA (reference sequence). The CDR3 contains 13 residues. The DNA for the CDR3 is TGCAGTGCTAGATTGGACAGGGAATATGGCCACACCTTC. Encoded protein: CSARLDREYGHTF.

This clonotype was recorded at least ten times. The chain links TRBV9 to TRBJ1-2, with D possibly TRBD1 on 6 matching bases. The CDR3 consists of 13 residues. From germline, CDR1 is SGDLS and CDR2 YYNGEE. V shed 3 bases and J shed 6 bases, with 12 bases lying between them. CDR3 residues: CASSATGYDGYTF. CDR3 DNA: TGTGCCAGCAGCGCTACAGGGTACGATGGCTACACCTTC.

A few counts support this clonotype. CDR3 in amino acids: CASSLQGAVAYEQYF. CDR3 nucleotide sequence: TGTGCCAGCAGTTTACAGGGGGCCGTAGCCTACGAGCAGTACTTC. V gene TRBV12-3 or TRBV12-4 combines with J gene TRBJ2-7, with 8 positions matching TRBD1. After removal of 2 bases from V and 2 bases from J, the junction contained 5 bases not matched to a gene. The CDR3 runs 15 residues.

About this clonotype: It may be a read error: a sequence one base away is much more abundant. Written as DNA, the CDR3 is TGCGCCAGCAGCCCGGGGGGGGGGGCAGGAAATGAGCAGTTCTTC. Translation gives CASSPGGGAGNEQFF. This chain links TRBV5-1 with TRBJ2-1; TRBD2 agrees at 8 bases. Germline loops: CDR1 SGHRS, CDR2 YFSETQ. V trimming: 4 bases; J trimming: 7 bases; junction bases outside the gene matches: 10. The CDR3 loop spans 15 amino acids.